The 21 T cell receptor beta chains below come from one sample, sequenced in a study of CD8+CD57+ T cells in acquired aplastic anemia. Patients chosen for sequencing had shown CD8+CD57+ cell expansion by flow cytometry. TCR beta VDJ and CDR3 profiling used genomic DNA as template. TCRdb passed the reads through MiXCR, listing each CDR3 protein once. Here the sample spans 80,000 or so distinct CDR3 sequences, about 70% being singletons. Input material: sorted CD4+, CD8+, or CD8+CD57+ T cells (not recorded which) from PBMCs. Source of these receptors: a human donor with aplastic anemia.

The CDR3 coding sequence is TGTGCCAGCAGCCAAACTCTCCAAGAGACCCAGTACTTC. Amino acids: CASSQTLQETQYF. V and J are TRBV14 and TRBJ2-7; no clear D gene. The J call may be incorrect, as the DNA end agrees better with TRBJ2-5. CDR1 is SGHDN, CDR2 FVKESK, per germline. The CDR3 spans 13 residues.

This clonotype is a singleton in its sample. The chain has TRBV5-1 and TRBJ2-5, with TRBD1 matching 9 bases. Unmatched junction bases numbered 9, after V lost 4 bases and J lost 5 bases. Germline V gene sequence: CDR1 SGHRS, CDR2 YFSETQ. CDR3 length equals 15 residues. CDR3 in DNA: TGCGCCAGCAGCACGGGGCCGGGACAGGGCGAGACCCAGTACTTC. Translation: CASSTGPGQGETQYF.

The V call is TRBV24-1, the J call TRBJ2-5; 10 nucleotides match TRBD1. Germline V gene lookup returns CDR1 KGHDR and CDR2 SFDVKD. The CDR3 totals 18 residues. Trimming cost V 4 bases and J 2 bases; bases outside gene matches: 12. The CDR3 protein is CATSDKRSAGQGQETQYF. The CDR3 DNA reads TGTGCCACCAGTGACAAGAGATCTGCGGGACAGGGGCAAGAGACCCAGTACTTC.

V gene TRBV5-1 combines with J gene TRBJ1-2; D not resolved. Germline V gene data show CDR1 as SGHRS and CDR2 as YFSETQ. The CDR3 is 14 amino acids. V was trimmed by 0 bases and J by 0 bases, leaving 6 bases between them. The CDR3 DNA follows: TGCGCCAGCAGCTTGGAGCCAGCTAACTATGGCTACACCTTC. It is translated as CASSLEPANYGYTF.

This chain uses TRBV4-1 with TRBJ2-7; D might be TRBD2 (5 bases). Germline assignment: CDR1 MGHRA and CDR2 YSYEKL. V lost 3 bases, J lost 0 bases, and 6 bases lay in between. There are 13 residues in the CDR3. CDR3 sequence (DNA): TGCGCCAGCAGCCAGAGGGACTCCTACGAGCAGTACTTC. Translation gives CASSQRDSYEQYF.

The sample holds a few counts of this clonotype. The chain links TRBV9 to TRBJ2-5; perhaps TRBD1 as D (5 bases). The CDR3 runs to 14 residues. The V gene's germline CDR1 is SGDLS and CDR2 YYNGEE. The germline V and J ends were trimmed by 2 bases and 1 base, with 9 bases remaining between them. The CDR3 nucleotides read TGTGCCAGCAGCGTGGGTGGGGCCCAAGAGACCCAGTACTTC. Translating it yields CASSVGGAQETQYF.

Here the CDR3 reads CASSPTSGRDQETQYF. The CDR3 DNA follows: TGTGCCAGCAGCCCCACTAGCGGGAGGGACCAAGAGACCCAGTACTTC. This chain uses TRBV4-2 with TRBJ2-5; 13 bases line up with TRBD2. With V trimmed by 4 bases and J by 0 bases, 2 bases remained unmatched. The CDR3 loop spans 16 amino acids. Per the germline V gene, CDR1 is LGHNA and CDR2 is YNFKEQ.

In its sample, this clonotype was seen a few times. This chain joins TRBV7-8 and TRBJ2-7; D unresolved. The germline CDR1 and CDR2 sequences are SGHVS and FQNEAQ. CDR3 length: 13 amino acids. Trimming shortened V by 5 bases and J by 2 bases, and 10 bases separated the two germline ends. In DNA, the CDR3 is TGTGCCAGCAGCCCCTACGGAGCCTACGAGCAGTACTTC. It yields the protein CASSPYGAYEQYF.

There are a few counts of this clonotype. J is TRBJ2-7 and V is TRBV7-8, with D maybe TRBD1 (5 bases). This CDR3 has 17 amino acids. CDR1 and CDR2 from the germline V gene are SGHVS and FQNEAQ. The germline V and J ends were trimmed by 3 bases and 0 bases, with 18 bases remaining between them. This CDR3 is CASSLGPSGPISYEQYF. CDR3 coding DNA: TGTGCCAGCAGCTTGGGGCCCTCAGGACCGATCTCCTACGAGCAGTACTTC.

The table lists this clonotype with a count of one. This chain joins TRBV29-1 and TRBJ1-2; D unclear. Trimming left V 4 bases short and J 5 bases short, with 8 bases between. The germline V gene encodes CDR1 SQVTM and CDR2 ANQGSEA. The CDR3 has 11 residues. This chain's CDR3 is CSVVEVYGYTF. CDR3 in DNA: TGCAGCGTTGTAGAGGTTTATGGCTACACCTTC.

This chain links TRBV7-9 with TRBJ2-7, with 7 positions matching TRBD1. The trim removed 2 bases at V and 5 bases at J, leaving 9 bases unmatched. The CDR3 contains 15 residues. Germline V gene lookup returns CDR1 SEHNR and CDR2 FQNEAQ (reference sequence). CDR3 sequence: CASSLSGTVNNEQYF. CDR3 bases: TGTGCCAGCAGCTTAAGTGGGACAGTCAACAACGAGCAGTACTTC.

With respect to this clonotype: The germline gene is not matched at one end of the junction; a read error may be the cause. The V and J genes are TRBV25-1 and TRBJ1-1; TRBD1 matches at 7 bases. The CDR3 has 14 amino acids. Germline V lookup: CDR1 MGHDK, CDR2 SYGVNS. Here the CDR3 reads CASSAKDRVTEAFF. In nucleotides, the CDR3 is TGTGCCAGTAGTGCAAAAGACAGGGTCACTGAAGCTTTCTTT.

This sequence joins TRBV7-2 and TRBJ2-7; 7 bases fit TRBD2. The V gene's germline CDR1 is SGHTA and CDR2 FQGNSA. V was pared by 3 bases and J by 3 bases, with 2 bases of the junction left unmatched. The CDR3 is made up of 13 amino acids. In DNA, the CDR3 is TGTGCCAGCAGCTTGGGGACTAACTACGAGCAGTACTTC. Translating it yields CASSLGTNYEQYF.

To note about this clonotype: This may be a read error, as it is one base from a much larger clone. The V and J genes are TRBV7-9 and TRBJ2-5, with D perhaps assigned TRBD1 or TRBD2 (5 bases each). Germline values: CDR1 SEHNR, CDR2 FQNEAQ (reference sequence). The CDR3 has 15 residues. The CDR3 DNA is TGTGACAGCAGCTCCTACCGGGGCACGCAAGAGACCCAGTACTTC. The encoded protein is CDSSSYRGTQETQYF. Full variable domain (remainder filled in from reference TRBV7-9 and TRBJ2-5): DTGVSQNPRHKITKRGQNVTFRCDPISEHNRLYWYRQTLGQGPEFLTYFQNEAQLEKSRLLSDRFSAERPKGSFSTLEIQRTEQGDSAMYLCDSSSYRGTQETQYFGPGTRLLVL.

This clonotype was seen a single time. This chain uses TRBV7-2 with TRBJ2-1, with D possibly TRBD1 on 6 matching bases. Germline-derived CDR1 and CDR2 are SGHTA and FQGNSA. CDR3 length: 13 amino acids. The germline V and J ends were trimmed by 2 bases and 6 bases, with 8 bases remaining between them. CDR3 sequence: CASSLHRVNEQFF. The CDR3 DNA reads TGTGCCAGCAGCTTACACAGGGTCAATGAGCAGTTCTTC.

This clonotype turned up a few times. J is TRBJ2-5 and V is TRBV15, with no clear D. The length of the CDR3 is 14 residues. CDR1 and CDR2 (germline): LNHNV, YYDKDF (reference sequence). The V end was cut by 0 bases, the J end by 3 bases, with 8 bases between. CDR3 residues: CATSRDRNEETQYF. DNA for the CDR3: TGTGCCACCAGCAGAGATCGGAACGAAGAGACCCAGTACTTC.

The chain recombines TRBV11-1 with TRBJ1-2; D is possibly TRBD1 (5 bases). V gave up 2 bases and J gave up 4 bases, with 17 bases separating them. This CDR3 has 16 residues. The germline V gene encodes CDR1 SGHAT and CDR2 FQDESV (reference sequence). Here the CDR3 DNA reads TGTGCCAGCAGCTTACCACCTCAGGGACGCAGCTATGGCTACACCTTC. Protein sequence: CASSLPPQGRSYGYTF.

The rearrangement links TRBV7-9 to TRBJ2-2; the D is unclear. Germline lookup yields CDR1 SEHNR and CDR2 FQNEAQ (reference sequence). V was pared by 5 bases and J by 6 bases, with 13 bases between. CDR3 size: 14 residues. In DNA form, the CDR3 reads TGTGCCAGCAGCGACAACTCTAGGTCCGGGGAGCTGTTTTTT. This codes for CASSDNSRSGELFF.

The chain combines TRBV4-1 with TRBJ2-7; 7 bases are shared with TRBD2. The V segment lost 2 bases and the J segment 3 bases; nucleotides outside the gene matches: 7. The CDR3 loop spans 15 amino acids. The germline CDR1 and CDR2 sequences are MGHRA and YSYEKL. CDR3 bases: TGCGCCAGCAGCCAACGAGTTGGCGGGAGCTACGAGCAGTACTTC. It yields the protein CASSQRVGGSYEQYF.

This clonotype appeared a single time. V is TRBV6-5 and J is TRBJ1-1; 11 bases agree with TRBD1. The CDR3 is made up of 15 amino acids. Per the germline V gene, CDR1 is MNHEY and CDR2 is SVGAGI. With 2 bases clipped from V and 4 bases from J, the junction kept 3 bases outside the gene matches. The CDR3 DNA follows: TGTGCCAGCAGTTACCCTGGGACAGGGGGCACTGAAGCTTTCTTT. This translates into CASSYPGTGGTEAFF.

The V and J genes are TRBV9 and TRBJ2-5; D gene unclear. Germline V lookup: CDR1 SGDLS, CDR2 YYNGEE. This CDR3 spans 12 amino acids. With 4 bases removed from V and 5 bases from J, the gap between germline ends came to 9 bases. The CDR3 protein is CASSSSLETQYF. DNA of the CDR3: TGTGCCAGCAGCTCCTCGTTGGAGACCCAGTACTTC.